This entry describes one TCR beta chain. PCR used 60 Vbeta primers and 13 Jbeta primers. Clones were read by immunoSEQ multiplex PCR, and TCRdb kept only the in-frame ones, dropping some. There are about 140,000 clones in the sample; approximately 91% occur only once, and about 0.51% lies in the top ten. The sample belongs to a study of cytomegalovirus exposure and HLA in healthy donors. V was shortened by 5 bases and J by 4 bases, with 21 bases between the two germline ends. The CDR3 spans 16 residues. Germline V gene lookup returns CDR1 SGHAT and CDR2 FQNNGV. Sequencing was done on a sample of PBMCs. The chain recombines TRBV11-2 with TRBJ2-7; no definite D call. The clonotype originates from a middle-aged woman in good health and CMV-seronegative. The CDR3 loop reads CASSPSAAVLRYEQYF. The CDR3, as DNA: TGTGCCAGCAGCCCCTCCGCCGCGGTTTTGAGGTACGAGCAGTACTTC.